What follows are 28 T cell receptor beta chains derived from one specimen sequenced in a study of blood T cell repertoires in COVID-19. Repertoires were generated with immunoSEQ multiplex PCR, while TCRdb's copy carries only in-frame clones and drops some. The sample shows 84,000 or so clones, 70% to 90% of them seen only once. Sequencing input: peripheral blood. These TCRs come from a woman at least 80 years old with acute or convalescent COVID-19.

The V call is TRBV10-3, the J call TRBJ2-7; TRBD2 is a possible D gene (6 bases). CDR1 and CDR2 from the germline V gene are ENHRY and SYGVKD. The V and J ends lost 5 bases and 7 bases respectively, with 9 bases between them. The CDR3 sequence is 11 residues long. In DNA form, the CDR3 reads TGTGCCATCAGTAACCGGGAGGAGCAGTACTTC. This gives the protein CAISNREEQYF.

The rearrangement uses TRBV14 and TRBJ2-1; 7 positions agree with TRBD2. Germline trimming cut 4 bases from V and 7 bases from J; bases unmatched to any gene: 7. This CDR3 has 14 amino acids. Germline assignment: CDR1 SGHDN and CDR2 FVKESK. CDR3 protein: CASSLASGANEQFF. Written as DNA, the CDR3 is TGTGCCAGCAGCCTGGCTAGCGGCGCAAATGAGCAGTTCTTC.

As for this clone: In the same sample, other DNA sequences code for this CDR3. This rearrangement joins TRBV3-1 (or the pseudogene TRBV3-2) to TRBJ1-5; D unresolved. The CDR3 is made up of 12 amino acids. The V gene lost 8 bases and the J gene lost 6 bases, with 11 bases spanning the gap. The germline V gene encodes CDR1 LGHDT and CDR2 YNNKEL (reference sequence). The CDR3, as DNA: TGTGCCAGCGGTACGGCAGGTCAGCCCCAGCATTTT. Residues: CASGTAGQPQHF.

This clone was observed a few times. The V and J genes are TRBV5-6 and TRBJ1-2, with a weak D call TRBD1 (6 bases). CDR1 is SGHDT, CDR2 YYEEEE, per germline. The V end lost 0 bases, the J end lost 5 bases, and 11 bases lay between the germline ends. The length of the CDR3 is 14 residues. The CDR3 nucleotides read TGTGCCAGCAGCTTGGCGACAGGAGCTTATGGCTACACCTTC. Translated: CASSLATGAYGYTF.

V usage is TRBV11-3 and J usage is TRBJ2-3; 12 nucleotides match TRBD2. The length of the CDR3 is 16 residues. The trim removed 5 bases at V and 6 bases at J, leaving 9 bases unmatched. The germline V gene has CDR1 SGHNT and CDR2 YENEEA. The CDR3 spells CASSVTLAGGRDTQYF. DNA for the CDR3: TGTGCCAGCAGCGTAACACTAGCGGGGGGTCGGGATACGCAGTATTTT.

In nucleotides, the CDR3 is TGTGCCAGCAGCACACAGGGGGGAGAGACTGAAGCTTTCTTT. It encodes CASSTQGGETEAFF. The rearrangement uses TRBV13 and TRBJ1-1; TRBD1 matches at 8 bases. This CDR3 comprises 14 residues. Germline trimming cut 5 bases from V and 5 bases from J; bases unmatched to any gene: 7. Germline CDR1 and CDR2: PRHDT and FYEKMQ (reference sequence).

The chain couples TRBV7-8 to TRBJ1-1; D unclear. Trimming shortened V by 5 bases and J by 11 bases, and 15 bases separated the two germline ends. Germline CDR1 SGHVS, CDR2 FQNEAQ. CDR3 length: 12 residues. The CDR3 DNA reads as TGTGCCAGCAGCGGAACTCGAAGGGAGGCTTTCTTT. This translates into CASSGTRREAFF.

This chain uses TRBV29-1 with TRBJ1-2; D uncertain. CDR1 SQVTM and CDR2 ANQGSEA come from the germline V gene. The V gene lost 6 bases and the J gene lost 4 bases, with 15 bases spanning the gap. The CDR3 loop spans 13 amino acids. The CDR3 loop reads CSVSPGTGYGYTF. CDR3 in DNA: TGCAGCGTGAGCCCGGGAACGGGCTATGGCTACACCTTC.

CDR3 nucleotides: TGTGCCAGTCAGCGGGAGGTTCAGGGAACTCAGCCCCAGCATTTT. It yields the protein CASQREVQGTQPQHF. V is TRBV19 and J is TRBJ1-5, with a tentative D call TRBD1 (5 bases). The CDR3 loop spans 15 amino acids. Germline V gene lookup returns CDR1 LNHDA and CDR2 SQIVND (reference sequence). Trimming left V 8 bases short and J 6 bases short, with 20 bases between. The full variable domain, completed using reference TRBV19 and TRBJ1-5, is DGGITQSPKYLFRKEGQNVTLSCEQNLNHDAMYWYRQDPGQGLRLIYYSQIVNDFQKGDIAEGYSVSREKKESFPLTVTSAQKNPTAFYLCASQREVQGTQPQHFGDGTRLSIL.

The chain recombines TRBV30 with TRBJ2-1; 9 bases map to TRBD2. V was pared by 5 bases and J by 3 bases, with 5 bases of the junction left unmatched. Germline CDR1 reads GTSNPN; CDR2 reads SVGIG (reference sequence). CDR3 length equals 14 residues. The CDR3 DNA sequence: TGTGCCTGGCGGCTAGCGGGGTTCTACAATGAGCAGTTCTTC. It specifies CAWRLAGFYNEQFF. Combining the CDR3 with reference TRBV30 and TRBJ2-1 gives the whole variable domain SQTIHQWPATLVQPVGSPLSLECTVEGTSNPNLYWYRQAAGRGLQLLFYSVGIGQISSEVPQNLSASRPQDRQFILSSKKLLLSDSGFYLCAWRLAGFYNEQFFGPGTRLTVL.

This chain uses TRBV5-4 with TRBJ1-1; no reliable D call. Germline V lookup: CDR1 SGHNT, CDR2 YYREEE (reference sequence). The CDR3 has 13 residues. Trimming shortened V by 4 bases and J by 0 bases, and 7 bases separated the two germline ends. CDR3 amino acids: CASSRTMNTEAFF. CDR3 sequence (DNA): TGTGCCAGCAGCCGGACTATGAACACTGAAGCTTTCTTT.

The table lists this clone with a few counts. The rearrangement uses TRBV3-1 (or the pseudogene TRBV3-2) and TRBJ2-6, with 10 bases matching TRBD1. The CDR3 consists of 18 residues. CDR1 and CDR2 (germline): LGHDT, YNNKEL (reference sequence). The V and J ends lost 3 bases and 1 base, in that order; junction bases with no gene match: 6. CDR3 bases: TGTGCCAGCAGCCAGTTGCCGGGACAGGGGTCTGGGGCCAACGTCCTGACTTTC. Its translation: CASSQLPGQGSGANVLTF.

The chain joins TRBV5-4 to TRBJ2-6, with 9 bases aligning to TRBD1. V dropped 4 bases and J dropped 2; count of bases not matched to a gene: 7. This CDR3 region has 17 residues. The V gene's germline CDR1 is SGHNT and CDR2 YYREEE (reference sequence). CDR3 bases: TGTGCCAGCAGCCGGGGACAGGGTCCTGCTGGGGCCAACGTCCTGACTTTC. As protein: CASSRGQGPAGANVLTF.

The gene calls are TRBV30 and TRBJ2-3, with 9 bases lining up with TRBD1. CDR1 and CDR2 from the germline V gene are GTSNPN and SVGIG (reference sequence). CDR3 length: 15 amino acids. J lost 4 bases, V lost 2 bases, and 7 bases had no gene match. The DNA of the CDR3 is TGTGCCTGGAGTCTCGGGACAGGGAATTCAGATACGCAGTATTTT. It codes for CAWSLGTGNSDTQYF.

This clone was counted once. This chain links TRBV7-2 with TRBJ1-6, with 8 bases fitting TRBD1. This CDR3 has 13 amino acids. Germline trimming cut 5 bases from V and 11 bases from J; bases unmatched to any gene: 5. The germline gives CDR1 SGHTA, CDR2 FQGNSA. The CDR3 spells CASSLGQGPPLHF. CDR3 DNA sequence: TGTGCCAGCAGCCTAGGACAGGGCCCACCCCTCCACTTT.

The count of this clone is one. The gene calls are TRBV24-1 and TRBJ2-2; 7 bases match TRBD1. Germline CDR1 is KGHDR and CDR2 is SFDVKD. With 7 bases clipped from V and 1 base from J, the junction kept 2 bases outside the gene matches. The CDR3 is made up of 14 amino acids. CDR3 sequence (DNA): TGTGCCACCAGCGGACAGGAGAACACCGGGGAGCTGTTTTTT. It translates to CATSGQENTGELFF.

This rearrangement joins TRBV12-3 or TRBV12-4 to TRBJ2-1; TRBD2 matches 8 bases. This CDR3 is built from 12 residues. V gave up 5 bases and J gave up 8 bases; unmatched junction bases: 2. The CDR3 DNA follows: TGTGCCAGCAGTCTTAGCGGGGATGAGCAGTTCTTC. Amino acid sequence: CASSLSGDEQFF.

V and J are TRBV29-1 and TRBJ2-7; tentative D call: TRBD1 (5 bases). The CDR3 runs 15 residues. CDR1 is SQVTM and CDR2 is ANQGSEA in the germline V gene. The V end was cut by 0 bases, the J end by 5 bases, with 17 bases between. This CDR3 is CSVEDPGKVGDEQYF. For the CDR3, the DNA is TGCAGCGTTGAAGATCCTGGCAAAGTAGGGGACGAGCAGTACTTC.

This clone was seen once. The chain is built from TRBV7-2 and TRBJ2-3; perhaps TRBD2 as D (7 bases). V lost 1 base, J lost 5 bases, and 16 bases lay in between. There are 16 residues in the CDR3. Per the germline V gene, CDR1 is SGHTA and CDR2 is FQGNSA. In DNA, the CDR3 is TGTGCCAGCAGCTTAGGTGCGGGGGCGCGGGGAGATACGCAGTATTTT. It encodes CASSLGAGARGDTQYF. The complete variable domain, with remaining parts taken from reference TRBV7-2 and TRBJ2-3, reads GAGVSQSPSNKVTEKGKDVELRCDPISGHTALYWYRQSLGQGLEFLIYFQGNSAPDKSGLPSDRFSAERTGGSVSTLTIQRTQQEDSAVYLCASSLGAGARGDTQYFGPGTRLTVL.

This chain links TRBV3-1 (or the pseudogene TRBV3-2) with TRBJ1-1; 8 nucleotides line up with TRBD1. The germline V gene has CDR1 LGHDT and CDR2 YNNKEL (reference sequence). CDR3 length: 19 residues. After removal of 1 base from V and 2 bases from J, the junction contained 15 bases not matched to a gene. CDR3 in DNA: TGTGCCAGCAGCCAAGTTAGACAGGGGAAAGGGGGGCCCAACACTGAAGCTTTCTTT. Translating it yields CASSQVRQGKGGPNTEAFF.

The rearrangement joins TRBV6-5 to TRBJ1-4, with D unresolved. CDR1 MNHEY and CDR2 SVGAGI come from the germline V gene. Trimming stripped 8 bases from V and 3 bases from J, with 13 bases between. This CDR3 has 14 amino acids. CDR3 bases: TGTGCCAGCGCCCCCAGGACTCCTAATGAAAAACTGTTTTTT. Translating it yields CASAPRTPNEKLFF.

By proportion, this clone is medium-sized. This sequence joins TRBV5-1 and TRBJ2-3; the match to TRBD1 covers 10 bases. V dropped 0 bases and J dropped 2; count of bases not matched to a gene: 6. The CDR3 extends over 17 amino acids. Germline V gene data show CDR1 as SGHRS and CDR2 as YFSETQ. The CDR3 here is CASSLAGTGASTDTQYF. The CDR3, as DNA: TGCGCCAGCAGCTTGGCCGGGACAGGGGCTTCCACAGATACGCAGTATTTT.

The chain recombines TRBV6-5 with TRBJ1-6; the D gene is possibly TRBD1 (6 bases). CDR3 size: 15 residues. The V gene's germline CDR1 is MNHEY and CDR2 SVGAGI. Trimming stripped 8 bases from V and 9 bases from J, with 20 bases between. The CDR3 loop is CASLGTGGGGSPLHF. In DNA form, the CDR3 reads TGTGCCAGCCTGGGCACTGGGGGCGGTGGTTCACCCCTCCACTTT.

J is TRBJ2-5 and V is TRBV11-2; D unclear. Germline CDR1 and CDR2: SGHAT and FQNNGV. CDR3 length: 16 amino acids. Trimming removed 0 bases from V and 4 bases from J, with 15 bases in between. CDR3 sequence (DNA): TGTGCCAGCAGCTTAGATGGCGGTGCACGGAGAGAGACCCAGTACTTC. The encoded protein is CASSLDGGARRETQYF. The full variable domain, its missing parts supplied by reference TRBV11-2 and TRBJ2-5, is EAGVAQSPRYKIIEKRQSVAFWCNPISGHATLYWYQQILGQGPKLLIQFQNNGVVDDSQLPKDRFSAERLKGVDSTLKIQPAKLEDSAVYLCASSLDGGARRETQYFGPGTRLLVL.

There are a few counts of this clone. The CDR3 sequence is CASSPAPGNGRFATNEKLFF. As DNA, the CDR3 is TGCGCCAGCAGCCCAGCGCCTGGTAATGGCAGATTTGCAACTAATGAAAAACTGTTTTTT. The V and J genes are TRBV4-1 and TRBJ1-4; D call uncertain. The CDR3 consists of 20 residues. V shed 4 bases and J shed 0 bases, with 24 bases lying between them. Germline CDR1 and CDR2: MGHRA and YSYEKL.

The V call is TRBV19, the J call TRBJ2-5; D uncertain. V was shortened by 6 bases and J by 2 bases, with 4 bases between the two germline ends. The V gene's germline CDR1 is LNHDA and CDR2 SQIVND (reference sequence). This CDR3 has 11 residues. In nucleotides, the CDR3 is TGTGCCAGTAGGACTCAAGAGACCCAGTACTTC. This translates into CASRTQETQYF.

V gene TRBV6-5 combines with J gene TRBJ2-2; TRBD2 is a possible D gene (6 bases). The CDR3 extends over 13 amino acids. Germline CDR1 and CDR2: MNHEY and SVGAGI. Trimming left V 6 bases short and J 6 bases short, with 11 bases between. The CDR3 sequence: CASSSGRPGELFF. The CDR3 bases are TGTGCCAGCAGCTCGGGGAGGCCCGGGGAGCTGTTTTTT.

The chain joins TRBV4-3 to TRBJ1-3; a possible D gene is TRBD1 (5 bases). Germline V lookup: CDR1 LGHNA, CDR2 YSLEER. The CDR3 has 15 residues. V was clipped by 3 bases and J by 0 bases, with 9 bases between them. CDR3 DNA: TGCGCCAGCAGCCAGGGGGGGAACTCTGGAAACACCATATATTTT. It translates to CASSQGGNSGNTIYF.